These T cell receptor beta chains were read from a single sample in a study of CD8 T cells in Susac syndrome. Each CDR3 protein gets one entry after TCRdb re-called the immunoSEQ multiplex PCR reads with MiXCR. This sample has a few hundred thousand distinct CDR3 sequences, with about 94% found just once. Sequences were obtained from CD4+ T cells from PBMCs. These receptors originate from a human donor with multiple sclerosis. CDR3s leave out the opening cysteine and the closing phenylalanine or tryptophan. Fields, in order: clone size, V gene, J gene, CDR3 protein. A row's size may be missing; if present it is once, few, many or a size class.

NA	TRBV20-1	TRBJ1-1	SAIHPTGGYTEAF
once	TRBV20-1	TRBJ2-5	SAASQETQY
NA	TRBV19	TRBJ1-5	ASSNSNQPQH
NA	TRBV4-1	TRBJ2-3	ASSQHSGRRTDTQY
NA	TRBV2	TRBJ1-5	ASSEPGRPRGNQPQH
NA	TRBV15	TRBJ2-6	ATSRGGTGANVLT
NA	TRBV28	TRBJ1-2	ASSLNGISYGYT
NA	TRBV3-1	TRBJ2-2	ASSQGLAGGAGTGELF
NA	TRBV7-3	TRBJ2-3	ASSAQLTRLYADTQY
NA	TRBV6-1	TRBJ2-3	ATGLAGANTQY
few	TRBV4-1	TRBJ2-4	ASSQEARGVPY
NA	TRBV27	TRBJ2-3	ASSLAQTDTQY
once	TRBV12-3/TRBV12-4	TRBJ1-5	ASSSRQGRYNQPQH
few	TRBV20-1	TRBJ1-5	SAGVGGGNQPQH
once	TRBV28	TRBJ1-1	ASSLLGGDTEAF
NA	TRBV11-2	TRBJ2-7	ASSFSSSSGGTYEQY
NA	TRBV29-1	TRBJ1-5	SVGSKDQPQH
few	TRBV28	TRBJ1-1	ASSLFNWRTVNTEAF
NA	TRBV28	TRBJ2-7	ASRTSGTGTYEQY
NA	TRBV27	TRBJ1-5	ASSSLSEPQH
NA	TRBV6-5	TRBJ1-1	ASSYSGRKRGSEAF
NA	TRBV4-2	TRBJ2-7	ASSPGQGEYEQY
NA	TRBV7-2	TRBJ2-5	ASSLAVRAASAQETQY
NA	TRBV24-1	TRBJ2-3	ATDSGQGEGDTQY
NA	TRBV11-2	TRBJ2-5	ASSSAPRETQY
once	TRBV24-1	TRBJ2-5	ATSDLPGAGQY
once	TRBV6-2/TRBV6-3	TRBJ2-5	ASSSQAEGPETQY
NA	TRBV29-1	TRBJ2-7	SVSQGTEQY
NA	TRBV29-1	TRBJ1-1	SVVPGYTEAF
NA	TRBV20-1	TRBJ2-3	SAPGTGANTQY
NA	TRBV24-1	TRBJ2-5	ATSDRGRETQY
NA	TRBV10-2	TRBJ2-7	ASGSGPASEQY
NA	TRBV6-6	TRBJ1-5	ANGRNNQPQH
NA	TRBV5-8	TRBJ2-7	ASSLDFGSGLTYEQY
NA	TRBV6-1	TRBJ2-5	ASRGTGGGETQY
NA	TRBV12-3/TRBV12-4	TRBJ2-5	ASTFGGIQTQY
NA	TRBV2	TRBJ1-4	ASGQQGATNEKLF
NA	TRBV4-2	TRBJ1-1	ASSQEDRGAEAF